These 30 T cell receptor beta chains originate from one sample sequenced in a study of blood T cell repertoires in COVID-19. Assay used: immunoSEQ multiplex PCR; TCRdb lists only in-frame clones, some missing. The sample has roughly 70,000 clones, around 80% seen once. Material: peripheral blood. All receptors derive from a human donor in a cohort sampled during active COVID-19.

The chain couples TRBV6-5 to TRBJ2-1, with 9 bases fitting TRBD1. This CDR3 has 16 amino acids. The germline V gene has CDR1 MNHEY and CDR2 SVGAGI. V trimming: 0 bases; J trimming: 7 bases; junction bases outside the gene matches: 7. The CDR3 is CASSYSGTGKGNEQFF. The CDR3 bases are TGTGCCAGCAGTTACTCCGGGACAGGGAAGGGAAATGAGCAGTTCTTC.

The rearrangement uses TRBV15 and TRBJ1-5; tentatively, D is TRBD1 (6 bases). The CDR3 length is 16 residues. Germline V gene data show CDR1 as LNHNV and CDR2 as YYDKDF (reference sequence). V was cut by 1 base and J by 5 bases, with 15 bases left in between. The CDR3 bases are TGTGCCACCAGCAGAGGACAGGTTCAGGCGTATCAGCCCCAGCATTTT. Its protein product is CATSRGQVQAYQPQHF.

V is TRBV19 and J is TRBJ2-5; 7 positions agree with TRBD2. This CDR3 is built from 16 residues. From germline, CDR1 is LNHDA and CDR2 SQIVND (reference sequence). Germline trimming cut 2 bases from V and 2 bases from J; bases unmatched to any gene: 8. CDR3 amino acids: CASSIRVAGEQETQYF. The CDR3 DNA is TGTGCCAGTAGTATACGAGTCGCGGGAGAGCAAGAGACCCAGTACTTC.

Written as DNA, the CDR3 is TGTGCCAGCAGCAAAGTGGGACAAAGCAATCAGCCCCAGCATTTT. This translates into CASSKVGQSNQPQHF. The chain recombines TRBV21-1 with TRBJ1-5; TRBD1 is the table's D call, not checked against the DNA. TRBV21-1 is tagged as a pseudogene. CDR3 size: 15 residues.

This clone has only one observation. This chain joins TRBV15 and TRBJ2-1; D is ambiguous. With 3 bases removed from V and 3 bases from J, the gap between germline ends came to 12 bases. The V gene's germline CDR1 is LNHNV and CDR2 YYDKDF (reference sequence). This CDR3 is 15 amino acids long. Here the CDR3 DNA reads TGTGCCACCAGCAGGTCCTATGATGACTACAATGAGCAGTTCTTC. Translated, it gives CATSRSYDDYNEQFF.

This chain connects TRBV6-6 to TRBJ1-5; D may be TRBD1 (6 bases). The V end lost 6 bases, the J end lost 3 bases, and 12 bases lay between the germline ends. Germline values: CDR1 MNHNY, CDR2 SVGAGI (reference sequence). The CDR3 totals 14 residues. The CDR3 loop reads CASSFGQLNQPQHF. The DNA for the CDR3 is TGTGCCAGCAGCTTTGGACAGCTCAATCAGCCCCAGCATTTT.

This chain links TRBV7-9 with TRBJ2-7, with a weak D call TRBD1 (7 bases). CDR1 and CDR2 (germline): SEHNR, FQNEAQ (reference sequence). CDR3 length: 14 residues. V lost 3 bases to trimming and J lost 1 base, with 10 bases between them. Here the CDR3 reads CASSFAGQSYEQYF. The CDR3 DNA reads TGTGCCAGCAGCTTCGCGGGACAGTCCTACGAGCAGTACTTC. Supplemented by reference TRBV7-9 and TRBJ2-7, the full variable domain reads DTGVSQNPRHKITKRGQNVTFRCDPISEHNRLYWYRQTLGQGPEFLTYFQNEAQLEKSRLLSDRFSAERPKGSFSTLEIQRTEQGDSAMYLCASSFAGQSYEQYFGPGTRLTVT.

This clone was observed a handful of times. The chain has TRBV6-5 and TRBJ2-7; D call uncertain. The V gene lost 6 bases and the J gene lost 4 bases, with 16 bases spanning the gap. Germline loops: CDR1 MNHEY, CDR2 SVGAGI. The CDR3 runs 14 residues. CDR3 sequence reads: CASSLIDRQYEQYF. CDR3 in DNA: TGTGCCAGCAGCTTGATCGACCGACAATACGAGCAGTACTTC.

The V call is TRBV28, the J call TRBJ1-6, with 10 bases aligning to TRBD1. Germline CDR1 reads MDHEN; CDR2 reads SYDVKM. The CDR3 has 15 amino acids. V shed 6 bases and J 9 bases; nucleotides not matched to a gene: 8. The CDR3 DNA reads as TGTGCCAGCAGCGATGCCGGGACAGGGGTTTCACCCCTCCACTTT. Protein sequence: CASSDAGTGVSPLHF.

This chain links TRBV6-5 with TRBJ2-7; D is undetermined. V was clipped by 5 bases and J by 6 bases, with 14 bases between them. The CDR3 runs to 13 residues. In germline, CDR1 is MNHEY, CDR2 SVGAGI. CDR3 coding DNA: TGTGCCAGCAGTCCCAGGATGGCCGGCGAGCAGTACTTC. This translates into CASSPRMAGEQYF.

This chain links TRBV27 with TRBJ1-2; weak D call: TRBD1 (5 bases). The V gene's germline CDR1 is MNHEY and CDR2 SMNVEV (reference sequence). V lost 3 bases and J lost 3, with 14 bases in between. This CDR3 region has 15 residues. This CDR3 reads CASSFTPSGDYGYTF. The CDR3 DNA is TGTGCCAGCAGTTTCACGCCCTCGGGGGACTATGGCTACACCTTC.

V and J are TRBV7-2 and TRBJ1-3, with D possibly TRBD1 on 5 matching bases. Per germline, CDR1 SGHTA and CDR2 FQGNSA. Trimming stripped 3 bases from V and 0 bases from J, with 12 bases between. The length of the CDR3 is 16 residues. In nucleotides, the CDR3 is TGTGCCAGCAGCTTGGGAGGGGTTCGCTCTGGAAACACCATATATTTT. Its protein product is CASSLGGVRSGNTIYF.

The J gene is TRBJ2-2, the V gene TRBV2; 9 bases align to TRBD1. Germline values: CDR1 SNHLY, CDR2 FYNNEI. Trimming took 7 bases from V and 4 from J; bases not matched to a gene: 13. The CDR3 consists of 17 residues. The CDR3, as DNA: TGTGCCAGCAAAACGGGACAGGGAATTGGTGGCACCGGGGAGCTGTTTTTT. It translates to CASKTGQGIGGTGELFF.

V is TRBV19 and J is TRBJ2-5; 10 nucleotides align to TRBD2. The CDR3 is made up of 15 amino acids. Germline-derived CDR1 and CDR2 are LNHDA and SQIVND (reference sequence). V dropped 3 bases and J dropped 5; count of bases not matched to a gene: 6. This CDR3 is CASSISGRRMETQYF. The CDR3 DNA reads as TGTGCCAGTAGTATTAGCGGGAGGAGGATGGAGACCCAGTACTTC.

This clone was seen just once. V and J are TRBV12-3 or TRBV12-4 and TRBJ1-2; 7 positions agree with TRBD1. After removal of 4 bases from V and 7 bases from J, the junction contained 6 bases not matched to a gene. CDR3 length equals 13 residues. CDR3 sequence (DNA): TGTGCCAGCAGTTCCCGACAGGGCGGTGGCTACACCTTC. Encoded protein: CASSSRQGGGYTF.

This sequence joins TRBV7-2 and TRBJ2-1, with 9 bases lining up with TRBD2. In germline, CDR1 is SGHTA, CDR2 FQGNSA. Losses at the gene ends were 3 bases for V and 0 bases for J; bases not matched to a gene: 3. This CDR3 spans 16 amino acids. The CDR3 here is CASSFKAGGSYNEQFF. In DNA form, the CDR3 reads TGTGCCAGCAGCTTCAAAGCGGGGGGCTCCTACAATGAGCAGTTCTTC.

This clone was observed a single time. The J gene is TRBJ2-7, the V gene TRBV9, with D possibly TRBD2 on 6 matching bases. Germline V gene lookup returns CDR1 SGDLS and CDR2 YYNGEE. CDR3 length equals 13 residues. Trimming cost V 7 bases and J 9 bases, with 20 bases left between them. CDR3 in DNA: TGTGCCAGCTCCCTAGGCGCAGTCGGGGGGCAGTACTTC. Translation: CASSLGAVGGQYF.

The V call is TRBV7-8, the J call TRBJ2-1; TRBD1 matches at 7 bases. This CDR3 has 15 amino acids. CDR1 and CDR2 from the germline V gene are SGHVS and FQNEAQ. The V gene end was trimmed by 6 bases and the J gene end by 6 bases; junction bases not matched to a gene: 11. The CDR3 reads CASSHRQGRVNEQFF. CDR3 nucleotide sequence: TGTGCCAGCAGTCATCGACAGGGTCGTGTCAATGAGCAGTTCTTC.

V usage is TRBV28 and J usage is TRBJ1-5; TRBD1 is a possible D gene (5 bases). CDR1 is MDHEN, CDR2 SYDVKM, per germline. The CDR3 runs 14 residues. The ends were cut back, 5 bases at V and 0 bases at J, with 8 bases in the middle. Written as DNA, the CDR3 is TGTGCCAGCAGTCAGGGAATTAGCAATCAGCCCCAGCATTTT. It specifies CASSQGISNQPQHF.

The V call is TRBV14, the J call TRBJ2-1; weak D call: TRBD2 (6 bases). Per the germline V gene, CDR1 is SGHDN and CDR2 is FVKESK. The CDR3 covers 16 residues. V dropped 3 bases and J dropped 3 bases, with 15 bases sitting between them. Written as DNA, the CDR3 is TGTGCCAGCAGCCACATCTCTCTCGGGAGCTACAATGAGCAGTTCTTC. It codes for CASSHISLGSYNEQFF.

A few counts support this clone. This chain uses TRBV5-1 with TRBJ1-4, with D tentatively TRBD1 (5 bases). The CDR3 sequence is 14 residues long. Germline V lookup: CDR1 SGHRS, CDR2 YFSETQ. Between the trimmed V and J ends, which lost 3 bases and 5 bases, there was a span of 11 bases. The CDR3 DNA reads TGCGCCAGCAGCTCGACAGCGGGGAATGAAAAACTGTTTTTT. Amino acids: CASSSTAGNEKLFF.

J is TRBJ1-5 and V is TRBV4-1; D not resolved. Germline V gives CDR1 MGHRA, CDR2 YSYEKL. V lost 6 bases and J 0 bases, leaving 9 bases between the germline ends. This CDR3 has 14 amino acids. The CDR3 spells CASRKTFSNQPQHF. For the CDR3, the DNA is TGCGCCAGCAGGAAGACATTTAGCAATCAGCCCCAGCATTTT.

This chain uses TRBV2 with TRBJ2-7, with 10 bases identical to TRBD1. The CDR3 is made up of 14 amino acids. CDR1 SNHLY and CDR2 FYNNEI come from the germline V gene. CDR3 amino acids: CAAATGTGAYEQYF. The CDR3 nucleotides are TGTGCAGCGGCTACCGGGACAGGGGCCTACGAGCAGTACTTC.

In this sample, this clone turned up once. CDR3 loop: CASSLRGTGRANEKLFF. The DNA of the CDR3 is TGTGCCAGCAGTTTAAGGGGGACAGGGAGGGCTAATGAAAAACTGTTTTTT. The rearrangement joins TRBV27 to TRBJ1-4, with 9 positions matching TRBD1. CDR3 length equals 17 residues. Looked up from germline, CDR1 is MNHEY and CDR2 is SMNVEV (reference sequence). J gave up 3 bases and V 2 bases, and 7 bases lay outside the gene matches. Based on the CDR3 plus reference TRBV27 and TRBJ1-4, the full variable domain is EAQVTQNPRYLITVTGKKLTVTCSQNMNHEYMSWYRQDPGLGLRQIYYSMNVEVTDKGDVPEGYKVSRKEKRNFPLILESPSPNQTSLYFCASSLRGTGRANEKLFFGSGTQLSVL.

This chain connects TRBV5-8 to TRBJ1-1; tentative D call: TRBD1 (5 bases). CDR1 is SGHTS and CDR2 is YDEGEE in the germline V gene. This CDR3 contains 14 residues. Trimming cost V 3 bases and J 4 bases, with 13 bases left between them. CDR3 sequence (DNA): TGTGCCAGCAGCTGGACCTCTAGGGGCACTGAAGCTTTCTTT. Translating gives CASSWTSRGTEAFF.

The chain recombines TRBV15 with TRBJ2-5; D is unclear. CDR1 LNHNV and CDR2 YYDKDF come from the germline V gene (reference sequence). Trimming removed 1 base at V and 7 bases at J, with 7 bases between. The length of the CDR3 is 12 residues. CDR3 region: CATSRGEVTQYF. The CDR3 coding sequence is TGTGCCACCAGCAGAGGTGAGGTGACCCAGTACTTC.

The rearrangement joins TRBV4-2 to TRBJ1-2; TRBD1 agrees at 8 bases. Germline loops: CDR1 LGHNA, CDR2 YNFKEQ. The CDR3 covers 15 residues. J was trimmed by 5 bases and V by 3 bases; bases with no gene match: 8. This CDR3 is CASSQSSGGRYGYTF. Written as DNA, the CDR3 is TGTGCCAGCAGCCAGAGTTCAGGGGGCAGGTATGGCTACACCTTC.

The V call is TRBV3-1 (or the pseudogene TRBV3-2), the J call TRBJ2-3; 8 nucleotides agree with TRBD2. V was clipped by 7 bases and J by 0 bases; unmatched bases: 9. This CDR3 region has 16 residues. CDR1 is LGHDT, CDR2 YNNKEL, per germline (reference sequence). The DNA of the CDR3 is TGTGCCAGCATCGGACTAGCACGAAATAGCACAGATACGCAGTATTTT. Translating it yields CASIGLARNSTDTQYF.

This clone appeared a few times. The chain links TRBV30 to TRBJ1-6; 7 bases match TRBD1. CDR3 length equals 14 residues. Germline trimming cut 2 bases from V and 8 bases from J; bases unmatched to any gene: 6. Germline lookup yields CDR1 GTSNPN and CDR2 SVGIG (reference sequence). In DNA, the CDR3 is TGTGCCTGGAGTAGGAGACAGGGTGATTCACCCCTCCACTTT. Translation: CAWSRRQGDSPLHF. The whole variable domain, filled in from reference TRBV30 and TRBJ1-6, reads SQTIHQWPATLVQPVGSPLSLECTVEGTSNPNLYWYRQAAGRGLQLLFYSVGIGQISSEVPQNLSASRPQDRQFILSSKKLLLSDSGFYLCAWSRRQGDSPLHFGNGTRLTVT.

This chain links TRBV28 with TRBJ2-7; 9 positions agree with TRBD1. Germline V lookup: CDR1 MDHEN, CDR2 SYDVKM. The V gene end was trimmed by 5 bases and the J gene end by 5 bases; junction bases not matched to a gene: 10. The CDR3 sequence is 15 residues long. The CDR3 nucleotides are TGTGCCAGCAGTCGACCTCGGACAGGGGACCACGAGCAGTACTTC. Translated, it gives CASSRPRTGDHEQYF.